What follows are 25 T cell receptor beta chains derived from one specimen sequenced in a study of OX40 agonist ivuxolimab in advanced cancers. The library was produced with the immunoSEQ multiplex PCR assay. TCRdb took over this immuneACCESS table, retaining in-frame rearrangements with V and J assigned. Such tables are incomplete; in checked studies, under half of the missing clones stem from an unresolved V gene, and the remainder is unexplained. Within this sample are about 78,000 clones, with roughly 84% of them counted one time only. The top ten clonotypes cover 0.24% of the sample. The sequenced sample was CD4+ or CD8+ T cells sorted from blood, obtained in a trial of the OX40 agonist ivuxolimab. These receptors all come from an adult with an advanced solid tumor such as melanoma, head and neck, liver or kidney cancer.

The chain joins TRBV6-1 to TRBJ1-5; TRBD1 aligns across 10 bases. The CDR3 length is 16 residues. Trimming removed 1 base from V and 7 bases from J; junction bases left unmatched: 7. Per germline, CDR1 MNHNS and CDR2 SASEGT. CDR3 amino acids: CASSEDRDRGHQPQHF. CDR3 in DNA: TGTGCCAGCAGTGAAGATCGAGACAGGGGGCACCAGCCCCAGCATTTT.

The chain employs TRBV4-3 and TRBJ2-1, with D unclear. The CDR3 loop spans 12 amino acids. Trimming stripped 2 bases from V and 8 bases from J, with 7 bases between. Germline V lookup: CDR1 LGHNA, CDR2 YSLEER. CDR3 bases: TGCGCCAGCAGCCAAAGGAGCGATGAGCAGTTCTTC. The encoded protein is CASSQRSDEQFF.

The rearrangement uses TRBV2 and TRBJ1-1, with 8 bases matching TRBD1. The germline CDR1 and CDR2 sequences are SNHLY and FYNNEI. This CDR3 region has 17 residues. V shed 7 bases and J 1 base; nucleotides not matched to a gene: 14. CDR3 nucleotide sequence: TGTGCCAGCACCTCGAAGGACAGGGCGCTTCGGAACACTGAAGCTTTCTTT. This translates into CASTSKDRALRNTEAFF.

This chain links TRBV28 with TRBJ1-4; D remains unclear. Germline V lookup: CDR1 MDHEN, CDR2 SYDVKM. The ends were cut back, 4 bases at V and 3 bases at J, with 15 bases in the middle. CDR3 size: 16 residues. The CDR3 reads CASSSIPTGPNEKLFF. CDR3 nucleotide sequence: TGTGCCAGCAGTTCAATCCCCACGGGCCCTAATGAAAAACTGTTTTTT.

V usage is TRBV7-2 and J usage is TRBJ2-7; unclear D gene. The CDR3 has 14 residues. With 5 bases removed from V and 6 bases from J, the gap between germline ends came to 17 bases. The germline CDR1 and CDR2 sequences are SGHTA and FQGNSA. Here the CDR3 reads CASSRRLDNGEQYF. CDR3 sequence (DNA): TGTGCCAGCAGCCGTCGGCTAGATAATGGCGAGCAGTACTTC.

CDR3: CASRPTSSSYNEQFF. The CDR3 nucleotides read TGTGCCAGCAGGCCTACTTCTAGCTCCTACAATGAGCAGTTCTTC. The V gene is TRBV6-5, the J gene TRBJ2-1; D not certain. With 6 bases removed from V and 0 bases from J, the gap between germline ends came to 12 bases. The CDR3 has 15 amino acids. CDR1 MNHEY and CDR2 SVGAGI come from the germline V gene.

The chain carries TRBV28 and TRBJ1-5; the D is unclear. V was trimmed by 6 bases and J by 5 bases, leaving 8 bases between them. Germline assignment: CDR1 MDHEN and CDR2 SYDVKM. This CDR3 has 12 residues. The CDR3 nucleotides are TGTGCCAGCAGGCCAGGTGATCAGCCCCAGCATTTT. This encodes CASRPGDQPQHF.

The rearrangement uses TRBV6-1 and TRBJ1-5; a possible D gene is TRBD1 (5 bases). Germline V gene data show CDR1 as MNHNS and CDR2 as SASEGT. The CDR3 runs 12 residues. V dropped 10 bases and J dropped 1 base, with 8 bases sitting between them. Here the CDR3 reads CATRQSNQPQHF. CDR3 bases: TGTGCCACCCGACAGAGCAATCAGCCCCAGCATTTT.

The chain couples TRBV6-5 to TRBJ1-1; 7 nucleotides line up with TRBD1. Germline CDR1 and CDR2: MNHEY and SVGAGI. Trimming took 2 bases from V and 10 from J; bases not matched to a gene: 13. The CDR3 runs to 15 residues. DNA of the CDR3: TGTGCCAGCAGTTACCGCCCGTTAGGGGGCGGTGGAGCTTTCTTT. As protein: CASSYRPLGGGGAFF.

The rearrangement joins TRBV12-5 to TRBJ1-2; 7 bases are shared with TRBD1. Germline assignment: CDR1 LGHNT and CDR2 FRNRAP. This CDR3 region has 16 residues. The trim removed 0 bases at V and 8 bases at J, leaving 12 bases unmatched. The CDR3 bases are TGTGCTAGTGGTTTGGTTACGGGACAGCCTCTGGAGGGCTACACCTTC. This gives the protein CASGLVTGQPLEGYTF.

This rearrangement joins TRBV7-8 to TRBJ1-1, with a tentative D call TRBD1 (5 bases). This CDR3 has 15 residues. Looked up from germline, CDR1 is SGHVS and CDR2 is FQNEAQ. The germline V and J ends were trimmed by 2 bases and 4 bases, with 14 bases remaining between them. The DNA of the CDR3 is TGTGCCAGCAGCTTATTCGGGCAGGGATCCACTGAAGCTTTCTTT. Amino acids: CASSLFGQGSTEAFF. The full variable domain, with the rest looked up from reference TRBV7-8 and TRBJ1-1, is GAGVSQSPRYKVAKRGQDVALRCDPISGHVSLFWYQQALGQGPEFLTYFQNEAQLDKSGLPSDRFFAERPEGSVSTLKIQRTQQEDSAVYLCASSLFGQGSTEAFFGQGTRLTVV.

The chain employs TRBV27 and TRBJ2-7; tentatively, D is TRBD2 (6 bases). This CDR3 comprises 16 residues. Trimming stripped 7 bases from V and 3 bases from J, with 22 bases between. CDR1 MNHEY and CDR2 SMNVEV come from the germline V gene (reference sequence). The CDR3: CASKPGSEAGYYEQYF. The CDR3 DNA reads TGTGCCAGCAAACCCGGGTCAGAGGCGGGATACTACGAGCAGTACTTC.

The gene calls are TRBV18 and TRBJ2-1; D gene ambiguous. The V and J ends lost 0 bases and 6 bases respectively, with 15 bases between them. CDR3 length: 16 amino acids. CDR1 is KGHSH, CDR2 LQKENI, per germline. This CDR3 reads CASSPPIAKVANEQFF. In DNA form, the CDR3 reads TGTGCCAGCTCACCACCTATTGCGAAAGTAGCCAATGAGCAGTTCTTC.

The genes are TRBV2 and TRBJ2-2, with 9 bases lining up with TRBD2. The J segment lost 4 bases and the V segment lost 6 bases, leaving 3 bases of the junction unmatched. CDR3 size: 14 residues. From germline, CDR1 is SNHLY and CDR2 FYNNEI. In DNA, the CDR3 is TGTGCCAGCAGGGGGACTAGCCCCACCGGGGAGCTGTTTTTT. Its protein is CASRGTSPTGELFF.

This chain uses TRBV11-3 with TRBJ2-2, with D possibly matching TRBD1 (6 bases). V gave up 2 bases and J gave up 1 base, with 8 bases separating them. Per the germline V gene, CDR1 is SGHNT and CDR2 is YENEEA. The CDR3 consists of 15 residues. Written as DNA, the CDR3 is TGTGCCAGCAGCTTATGGACAGTGAACACCGGGGAGCTGTTTTTT. Translating it yields CASSLWTVNTGELFF.

The rearrangement links TRBV28 to TRBJ1-3, with a weak D call TRBD1 (6 bases). This CDR3 comprises 14 residues. Germline V CDR1 and CDR2: MDHEN, SYDVKM. Trimming removed 7 bases at V and 0 bases at J, with 10 bases between. In nucleotides, the CDR3 is TGTGCCAGCACCCGGACAGTCTCTGGAAACACCATATATTTT. Translation: CASTRTVSGNTIYF. Together with reference TRBV28 and TRBJ1-3, the CDR3 gives the full variable domain: DVKVTQSSRYLVKRTGEKVFLECVQDMDHENMFWYRQDPGLGLRLIYFSYDVKMKEKGDIPEGYSVSREKKERFSLILESASTNQTSMYLCASTRTVSGNTIYFGEGSWLTVV.

The chain carries TRBV7-8 and TRBJ1-5; D gene unclear. Germline assignment: CDR1 SGHVS and CDR2 FQNEAQ. V lost 5 bases and J 2 bases, leaving 13 bases between the germline ends. The CDR3 consists of 15 residues. CDR3 sequence: CASSKGGRGNQPQHF. The CDR3 bases are TGTGCCAGCAGCAAAGGAGGGAGAGGCAATCAGCCCCAGCATTTT.

This chain joins TRBV19 and TRBJ2-5; a weak D match, TRBD2 (5 bases). The ends were cut back, 4 bases at V and 0 bases at J, with 6 bases in the middle. Germline V gives CDR1 LNHDA, CDR2 SQIVND (reference sequence). This CDR3 comprises 13 residues. This CDR3 reads CASSTGNQETQYF. CDR3 nucleotide sequence: TGTGCCAGTAGTACCGGGAACCAAGAGACCCAGTACTTC.

In regard to this clone: The sample carries other DNA sequences with the same CDR3. This chain joins TRBV5-4 and TRBJ2-1, with 8 bases aligning to TRBD1. The V segment lost 3 bases and the J segment 4 bases; nucleotides outside the gene matches: 3. Germline lookup yields CDR1 SGHNT and CDR2 YYREEE (reference sequence). This CDR3 contains 14 residues. For the CDR3, the DNA is TGTGCCAGCAGCTCCAGACAGGGGTACAATGAGCAGTTCTTC. Its protein is CASSSRQGYNEQFF.

The chain employs TRBV7-6 and TRBJ2-5, with TRBD2 matching over 11 bases. V dropped 1 base and J dropped 5; count of bases not matched to a gene: 3. Germline V gene lookup returns CDR1 SGHVS and CDR2 FNYEAQ. The CDR3 length is 15 residues. The CDR3 reads CASSLVAGGSETQYF. The CDR3 DNA reads TGTGCCAGCAGCTTAGTAGCGGGAGGGTCGGAGACCCAGTACTTC.

CDR3 amino acids: CASSLGGGYLTYEQYF. The CDR3 DNA follows: TGTGCCAGCAGCTTGGGCGGTGGATATCTCACGTACGAGCAGTACTTC. The rearrangement joins TRBV5-5 to TRBJ2-7; D is ambiguous. CDR1 is SGHKS, CDR2 YYEKEE, per germline (reference sequence). The CDR3 runs 16 residues. V shed 0 bases and J shed 4 bases, with 17 bases lying between them.

CDR3 amino acids: CASSFPRAYGYTF. CDR3 DNA: TGTGCCAGCAGTTTCCCCAGGGCCTATGGCTACACCTTC. V is TRBV28 and J is TRBJ1-2; possible D gene TRBD1, 5 bases. CDR1 MDHEN and CDR2 SYDVKM come from the germline V gene. This CDR3 spans 13 amino acids. Between the trimmed V and J ends, which lost 3 bases and 4 bases, there was a span of 9 bases.

The chain is built from TRBV18 and TRBJ1-1; 7 positions agree with TRBD1. V gave up 6 bases and J gave up 1 base; unmatched junction bases: 5. Looked up from germline, CDR1 is KGHSH and CDR2 is LQKENI. This CDR3 is built from 14 residues. The CDR3, as DNA: TGTGCCAGCTCCCTCGGGACAGCGAACACTGAAGCTTTCTTT. Translating it yields CASSLGTANTEAFF.

The chain couples TRBV5-8 to TRBJ1-5; perhaps TRBD1 as D (5 bases). Trimming removed 2 bases from V and 3 bases from J, with 9 bases in between. CDR1 and CDR2 from the germline V gene are SGHTS and YDEGEE. This CDR3 is 14 amino acids long. The CDR3 sequence is CASSLLGDNQPQHF. The CDR3 DNA sequence: TGTGCCAGCAGCTTACTAGGGGACAATCAGCCCCAGCATTTT.

The chain uses TRBV7-2 and TRBJ2-3, with D unclear. Looked up from germline, CDR1 is SGHTA and CDR2 is FQGNSA. This CDR3 has 14 amino acids. The V gene lost 1 base and the J gene lost 2 bases, with 7 bases spanning the gap. CDR3 protein: CASSLVRFTDTQYF. The CDR3 coding sequence is TGTGCCAGCAGCTTAGTTCGTTTCACAGATACGCAGTATTTT.